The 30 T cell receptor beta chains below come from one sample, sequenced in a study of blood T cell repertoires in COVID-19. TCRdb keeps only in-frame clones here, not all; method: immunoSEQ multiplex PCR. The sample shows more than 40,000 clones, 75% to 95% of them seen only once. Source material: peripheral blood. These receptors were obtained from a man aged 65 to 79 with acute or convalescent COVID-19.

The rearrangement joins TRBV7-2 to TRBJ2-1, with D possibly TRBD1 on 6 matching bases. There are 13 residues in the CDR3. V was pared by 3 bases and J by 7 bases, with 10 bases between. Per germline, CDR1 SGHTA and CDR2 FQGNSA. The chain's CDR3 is CASSFGTSNEQFF. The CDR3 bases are TGTGCCAGCAGCTTCGGGACATCGAATGAGCAGTTCTTC.

CDR3 residues: CASLALGYTF. In DNA form, the CDR3 reads TGTGCCAGCCTGGCCCTGGGCTACACCTTC. The chain carries TRBV12-3 or TRBV12-4 and TRBJ1-2; D gene ambiguous. The CDR3 consists of 10 residues. Trimming shortened V by 8 bases and J by 8 bases, and 9 bases separated the two germline ends.

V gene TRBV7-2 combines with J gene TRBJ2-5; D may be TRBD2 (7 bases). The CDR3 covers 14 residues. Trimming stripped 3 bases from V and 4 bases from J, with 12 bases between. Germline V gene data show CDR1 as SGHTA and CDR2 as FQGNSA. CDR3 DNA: TGTGCCAGCAGCTTGGGGGGGGGCAGAGAGACCCAGTACTTC. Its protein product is CASSLGGGRETQYF.

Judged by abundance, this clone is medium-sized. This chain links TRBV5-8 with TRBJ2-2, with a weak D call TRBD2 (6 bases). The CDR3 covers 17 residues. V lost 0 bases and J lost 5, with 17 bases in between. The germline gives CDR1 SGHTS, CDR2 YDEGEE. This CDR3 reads CASSLDWGLRRTGELFF. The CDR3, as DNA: TGTGCCAGCAGCTTGGATTGGGGACTTCGAAGGACCGGGGAGCTGTTTTTT.

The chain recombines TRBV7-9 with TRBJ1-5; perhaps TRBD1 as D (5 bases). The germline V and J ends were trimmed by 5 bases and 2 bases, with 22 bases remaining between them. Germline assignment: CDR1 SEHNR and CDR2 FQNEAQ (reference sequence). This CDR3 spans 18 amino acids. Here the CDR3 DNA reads TGTGCCAGCAGCCTAAGTGGGTTGGACCCGGGGGGCAATCAGCCCCAGCATTTT. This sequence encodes CASSLSGLDPGGNQPQHF.

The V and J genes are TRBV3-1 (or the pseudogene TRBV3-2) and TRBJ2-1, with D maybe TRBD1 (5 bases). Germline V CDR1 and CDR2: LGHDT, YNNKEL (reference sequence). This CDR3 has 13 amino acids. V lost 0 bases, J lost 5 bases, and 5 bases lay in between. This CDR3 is CASSQDRDNEQFF. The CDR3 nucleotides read TGTGCCAGCAGCCAAGACAGGGACAATGAGCAGTTCTTC.

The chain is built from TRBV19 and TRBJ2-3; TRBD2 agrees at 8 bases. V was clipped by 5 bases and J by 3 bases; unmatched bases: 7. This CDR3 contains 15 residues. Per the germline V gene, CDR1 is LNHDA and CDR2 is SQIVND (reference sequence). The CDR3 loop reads CASSFGLAGTDTQYF. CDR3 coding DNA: TGTGCCAGTAGTTTCGGGTTAGCGGGGACAGATACGCAGTATTTT.

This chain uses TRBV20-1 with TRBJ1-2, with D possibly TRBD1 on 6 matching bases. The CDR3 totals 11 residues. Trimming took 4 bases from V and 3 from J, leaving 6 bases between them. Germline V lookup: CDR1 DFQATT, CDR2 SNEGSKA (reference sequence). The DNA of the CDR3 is TGCAGTGCTAACAGGGACTATGGCTACACCTTC. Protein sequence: CSANRDYGYTF.

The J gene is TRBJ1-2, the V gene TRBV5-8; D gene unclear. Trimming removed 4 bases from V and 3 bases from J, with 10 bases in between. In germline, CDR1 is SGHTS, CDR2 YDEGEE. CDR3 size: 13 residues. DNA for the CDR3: TGTGCCAGCAGCGTAGTGGGAGACTATGGCTACACCTTC. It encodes CASSVVGDYGYTF. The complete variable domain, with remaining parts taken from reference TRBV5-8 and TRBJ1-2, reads EAGVTQSPTHLIKTRGQQATLRCSPISGHTSVYWYQQALGLGLQFLLWYDEGEERNRGNFPPRFSGRQFPNYSSELNVNALELEDSALYLCASSVVGDYGYTFGSGTRLTVV.

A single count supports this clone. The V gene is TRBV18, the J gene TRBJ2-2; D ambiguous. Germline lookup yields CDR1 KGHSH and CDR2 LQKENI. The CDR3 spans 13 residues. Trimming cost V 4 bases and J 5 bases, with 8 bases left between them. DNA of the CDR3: TGTGCCAGCTCACTGGCCTTTACCGGGGAGCTGTTTTTT. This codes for CASSLAFTGELFF.

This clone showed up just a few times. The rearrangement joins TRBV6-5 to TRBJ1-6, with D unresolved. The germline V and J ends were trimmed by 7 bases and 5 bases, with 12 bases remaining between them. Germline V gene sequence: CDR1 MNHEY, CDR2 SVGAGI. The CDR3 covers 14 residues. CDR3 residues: CASTPGGHNSPLHF. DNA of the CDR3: TGTGCCAGCACGCCAGGAGGCCATAATTCACCCCTCCACTTT.

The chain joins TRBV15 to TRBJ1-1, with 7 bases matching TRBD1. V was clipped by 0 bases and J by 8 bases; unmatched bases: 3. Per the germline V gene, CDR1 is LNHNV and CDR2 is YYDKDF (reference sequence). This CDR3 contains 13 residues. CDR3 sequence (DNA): TGTGCCACCAGCAGAGAGACAGGGCTGGAAGCTTTCTTT. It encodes CATSRETGLEAFF. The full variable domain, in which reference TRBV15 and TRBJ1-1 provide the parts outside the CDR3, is DAMVIQNPRYQVTQFGKPVTLSCSQTLNHNVMYWYQQKSSQAPKLLFHYYDKDFNNEADTPDNFQSRRPNTSFCFLDIRSPGLGDTAMYLCATSRETGLEAFFGQGTRLTVV.

This CDR3 is CATSDGSRVDNEQFF. CDR3 DNA: TGTGCCACCAGTGACGGGTCCCGGGTGGACAATGAGCAGTTCTTC. The chain couples TRBV24-1 to TRBJ2-1, with D hard to call. Trimming took off 4 bases at V and 5 bases at J, with 14 bases between the two ends. CDR1 is KGHDR, CDR2 SFDVKD, per germline. The CDR3 contains 15 residues.

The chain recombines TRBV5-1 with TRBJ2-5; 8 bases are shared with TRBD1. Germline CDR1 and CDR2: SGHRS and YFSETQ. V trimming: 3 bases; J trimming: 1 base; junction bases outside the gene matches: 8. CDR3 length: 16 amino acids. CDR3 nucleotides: TGCGCCAGCAGCTCTCGACAGGGGATTGTCCAAGAGACCCAGTACTTC. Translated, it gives CASSSRQGIVQETQYF.

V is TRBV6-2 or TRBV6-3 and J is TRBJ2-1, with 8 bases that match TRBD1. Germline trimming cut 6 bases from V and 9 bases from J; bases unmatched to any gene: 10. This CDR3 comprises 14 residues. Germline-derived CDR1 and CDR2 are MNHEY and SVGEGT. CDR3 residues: CASSPRDRRGEQFF. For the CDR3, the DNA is TGTGCCAGCAGCCCCCGGGACAGGAGGGGTGAGCAGTTCTTC.

CDR3 sequence: CASSFGKLQGAGSNQPQHF. In DNA form, the CDR3 reads TGTGCCAGCAGTTTCGGCAAATTACAGGGGGCCGGCAGCAATCAGCCCCAGCATTTT. The rearrangement links TRBV27 to TRBJ1-5, with 9 bases that match TRBD1. CDR1 and CDR2 (germline): MNHEY, SMNVEV (reference sequence). This CDR3 contains 19 residues. The V gene end was trimmed by 3 bases and the J gene end by 1 base; junction bases not matched to a gene: 13.

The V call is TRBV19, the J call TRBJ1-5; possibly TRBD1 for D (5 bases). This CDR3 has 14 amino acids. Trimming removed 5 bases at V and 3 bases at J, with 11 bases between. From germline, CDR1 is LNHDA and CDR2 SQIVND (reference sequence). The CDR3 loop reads CASSGRGYNQPQHF. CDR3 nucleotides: TGTGCCAGTAGTGGCCGGGGGTACAATCAGCCCCAGCATTTT.

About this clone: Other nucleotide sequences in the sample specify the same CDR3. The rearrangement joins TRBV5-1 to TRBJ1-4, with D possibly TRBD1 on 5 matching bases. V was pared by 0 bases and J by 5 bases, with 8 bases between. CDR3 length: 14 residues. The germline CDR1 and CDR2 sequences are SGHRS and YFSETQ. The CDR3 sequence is CASSLGQGNEKLFF. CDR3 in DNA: TGCGCCAGCAGCTTGGGGCAGGGAAATGAAAAACTGTTTTTT.

CDR3: CASSLSLSISGPYGYTF. CDR3 coding DNA: TGTGCCAGCAGCCTTTCTTTATCCATCAGCGGCCCCTATGGCTACACCTTC. The chain couples TRBV7-2 to TRBJ1-2; D remains unclear. Per the germline V gene, CDR1 is SGHTA and CDR2 is FQGNSA. Trimming left V 5 bases short and J 4 bases short, with 23 bases between. CDR3 length equals 17 residues.

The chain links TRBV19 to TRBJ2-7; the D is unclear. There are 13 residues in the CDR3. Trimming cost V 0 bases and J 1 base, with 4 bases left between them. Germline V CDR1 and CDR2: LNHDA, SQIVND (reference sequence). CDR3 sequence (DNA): TGTGCCAGTAGTATAGACTTGTCCTACGAGCAGTACTTC. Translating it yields CASSIDLSYEQYF.

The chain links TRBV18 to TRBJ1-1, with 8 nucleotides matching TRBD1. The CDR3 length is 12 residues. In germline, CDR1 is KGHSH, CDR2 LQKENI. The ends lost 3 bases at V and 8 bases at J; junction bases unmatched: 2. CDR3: CASSPRTGEAFF. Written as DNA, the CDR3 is TGTGCCAGCTCACCGCGGACAGGGGAAGCTTTCTTT.

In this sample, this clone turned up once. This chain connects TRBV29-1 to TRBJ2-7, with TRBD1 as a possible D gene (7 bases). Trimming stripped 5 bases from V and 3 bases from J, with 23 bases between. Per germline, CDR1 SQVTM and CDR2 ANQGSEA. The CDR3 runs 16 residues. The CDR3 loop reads CSVPAEGALWGYEQYF. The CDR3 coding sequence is TGCAGCGTTCCGGCGGAGGGGGCCCTCTGGGGCTACGAGCAGTACTTC.

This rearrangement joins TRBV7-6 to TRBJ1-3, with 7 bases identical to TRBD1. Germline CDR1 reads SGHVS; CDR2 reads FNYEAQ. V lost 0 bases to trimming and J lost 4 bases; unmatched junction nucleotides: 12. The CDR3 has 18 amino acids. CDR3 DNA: TGTGCCAGCAGCTTAGCTGGCCGACAGGGATTGTTAGGAAACACCATATATTTT. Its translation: CASSLAGRQGLLGNTIYF.

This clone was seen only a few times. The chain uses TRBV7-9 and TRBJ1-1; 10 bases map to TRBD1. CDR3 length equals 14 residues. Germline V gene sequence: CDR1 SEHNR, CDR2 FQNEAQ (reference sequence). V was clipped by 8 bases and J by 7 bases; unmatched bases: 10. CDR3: CASGRRGQGIEAFF. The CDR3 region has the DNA TGTGCCAGCGGTCGGCGGGGACAGGGGATTGAAGCTTTCTTT. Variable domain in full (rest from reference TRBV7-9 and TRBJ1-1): DTGVSQNPRHKITKRGQNVTFRCDPISEHNRLYWYRQTLGQGPEFLTYFQNEAQLEKSRLLSDRFSAERPKGSFSTLEIQRTEQGDSAMYLCASGRRGQGIEAFFGQGTRLTVV.

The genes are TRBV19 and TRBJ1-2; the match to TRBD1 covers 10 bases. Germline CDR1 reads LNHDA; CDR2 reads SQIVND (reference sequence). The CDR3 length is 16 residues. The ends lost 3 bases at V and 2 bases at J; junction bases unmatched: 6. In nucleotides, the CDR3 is TGTGCCAGTAGTATGGGGACAGGGGTAAAGAACTATGGCTACACCTTC. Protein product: CASSMGTGVKNYGYTF. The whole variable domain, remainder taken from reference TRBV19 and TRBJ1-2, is DGGITQSPKYLFRKEGQNVTLSCEQNLNHDAMYWYRQDPGQGLRLIYYSQIVNDFQKGDIAEGYSVSREKKESFPLTVTSAQKNPTAFYLCASSMGTGVKNYGYTFGSGTRLTVV.

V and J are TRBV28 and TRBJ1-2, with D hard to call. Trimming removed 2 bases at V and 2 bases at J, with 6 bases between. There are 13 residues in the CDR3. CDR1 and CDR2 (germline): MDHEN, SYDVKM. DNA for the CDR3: TGTGCCAGCAGTTTACGGCGGAACTATGGCTACACCTTC. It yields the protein CASSLRRNYGYTF.

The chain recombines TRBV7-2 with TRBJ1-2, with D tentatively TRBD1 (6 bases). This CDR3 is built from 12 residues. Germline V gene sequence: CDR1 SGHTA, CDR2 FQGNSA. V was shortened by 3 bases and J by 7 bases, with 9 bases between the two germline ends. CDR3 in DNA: TGTGCCAGCAGCTTCAGGGGTAGTGGCTACACCTTC. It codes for CASSFRGSGYTF. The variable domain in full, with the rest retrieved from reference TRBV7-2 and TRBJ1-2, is GAGVSQSPSNKVTEKGKDVELRCDPISGHTALYWYRQSLGQGLEFLIYFQGNSAPDKSGLPSDRFSAERTGGSVSTLTIQRTQQEDSAVYLCASSFRGSGYTFGSGTRLTVV.

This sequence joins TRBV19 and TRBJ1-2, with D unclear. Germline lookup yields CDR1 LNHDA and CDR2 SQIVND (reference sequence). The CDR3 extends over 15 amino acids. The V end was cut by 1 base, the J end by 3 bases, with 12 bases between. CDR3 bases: TGTGCCAGTAGTATAGTTCCGGTTTCCCACTATGGCTACACCTTC. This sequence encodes CASSIVPVSHYGYTF. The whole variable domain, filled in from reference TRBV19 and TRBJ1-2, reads DGGITQSPKYLFRKEGQNVTLSCEQNLNHDAMYWYRQDPGQGLRLIYYSQIVNDFQKGDIAEGYSVSREKKESFPLTVTSAQKNPTAFYLCASSIVPVSHYGYTFGSGTRLTVV.

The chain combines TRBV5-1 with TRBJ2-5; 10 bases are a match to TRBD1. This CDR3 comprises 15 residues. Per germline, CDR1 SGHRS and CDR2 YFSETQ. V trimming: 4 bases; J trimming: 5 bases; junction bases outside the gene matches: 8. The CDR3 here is CASSLTGGFGETQYF. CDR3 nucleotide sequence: TGCGCCAGCAGCCTGACAGGGGGCTTCGGGGAGACCCAGTACTTC.

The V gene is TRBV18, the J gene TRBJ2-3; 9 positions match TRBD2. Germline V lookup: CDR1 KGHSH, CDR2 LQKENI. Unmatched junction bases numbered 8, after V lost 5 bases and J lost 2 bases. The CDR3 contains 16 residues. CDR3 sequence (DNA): TGTGCCAGCTCAGGAACTAGCGGGTGGAACACAGATACGCAGTATTTT. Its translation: CASSGTSGWNTDTQYF.